This TCR beta chain was sequenced in a study of blood T cells in healthy people across ages. Study findings and constraints: Among long-lived donors, naive CD4+ cells were more numerous and diversity higher than in aged donors. With age, beta diversity per million T cells declined roughly linearly, significantly by 40. Leaving the PBMCs unsorted stopped any conclusive comparison of naive versus antigen-experienced cells.

Comment on this clonotype: Its antigen is as yet unknown.

Then a second PCR, running about 6 to 12 cycles, was carried out with a sample-barcoded 5' primer and a J-beta primer mix. Each TCR beta cDNA got a 12-nucleotide random molecular identifier. TCRdb independently ran MiXCR on the 5' RACE reads; one entry per CDR3 protein. The sample lists over 950,000 distinct CDR3 sequences, around two fifths occurring once. The CDR3 runs 13 residues. Germline lookup yields CDR1 DFQATT and CDR2 SNEGSKA (reference sequence). The germline V and J ends were trimmed by 3 bases and 6 bases, with 14 bases remaining between them. The sequencing input was blood. The clonotype was recovered from a man between 18 and 35 years old in good health. The rearrangement uses TRBV20-1 and TRBJ1-1; tentatively, D is TRBD1 (5 bases). Here the CDR3 reads CSASEQASAEAFF. CDR3 in DNA: TGCAGTGCTAGTGAACAGGCTTCTGCTGAAGCTTTCTTT.